This T cell receptor beta chain emerged from a study of T cells in women clearing cervical HPV infection. CDR1 and CDR2 from the germline V gene are SGDLS and YYNGEE. The CDR3 is 14 residues long. J was trimmed by 6 bases and V by 8 bases; bases with no gene match: 7. With regard to this clone: The CDR3 end falls 3 residues outside the read, so it is completed with the germline J gene.

Here immunoSEQ multiplex PCR was the method, and the copy in TCRdb shows in-frame clones only, minus some. The specimen's table records about 27,000 clones. The sequenced sample consisted of blood buffy coat. V gene TRBV9 combines with J gene TRBJ2-1; TRBD2 matches 11 bases. The sequence derives from a woman between 18 and 70 years old with a cervical HPV16 infection that either progressed to CIN3+ or cleared (not recorded which). The CDR3 DNA, read in part, is TGTGCCAGTTCTAGCGGGAGGCTCGGCAATGAG. Translation: CASSSGRLGNE. The CDR3 in full is CASSSGRLGNEQFF.